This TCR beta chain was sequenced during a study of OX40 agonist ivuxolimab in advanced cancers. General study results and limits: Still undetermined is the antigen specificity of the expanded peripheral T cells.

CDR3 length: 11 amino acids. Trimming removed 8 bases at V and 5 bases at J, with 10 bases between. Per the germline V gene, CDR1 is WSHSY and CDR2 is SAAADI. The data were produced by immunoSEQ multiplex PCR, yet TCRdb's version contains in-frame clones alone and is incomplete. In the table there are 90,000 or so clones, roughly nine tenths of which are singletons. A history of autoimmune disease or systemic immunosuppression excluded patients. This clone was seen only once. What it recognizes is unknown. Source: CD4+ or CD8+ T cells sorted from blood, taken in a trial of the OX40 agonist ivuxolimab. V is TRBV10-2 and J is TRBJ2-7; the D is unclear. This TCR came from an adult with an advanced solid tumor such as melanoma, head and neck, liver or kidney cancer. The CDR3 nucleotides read TGCGCCAGCGGTATCTGGGACGAGCAGTACTTC. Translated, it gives CASGIWDEQYF.